Listed below are T cell receptor beta chains from one sample, sequenced in a study of response to subunit inactivated influenza vaccine. Each CDR3 protein is one row after TCRdb ran MiXCR on the RT-PCR reads. Seen here are around 250,000 distinct CDR3 sequences, 12% observed once, and the top ten hold 7.8%. The source was non-naive T cells sorted from PBMCs, collected 14 days before vaccination. These receptors all come from a man aged 50-59 years who received an inactivated influenza vaccine. Each CDR3 is given with its conserved first and last residue. Each record gives: D gene, clone size, J gene, V gene, CDR3 DNA, CDR3 protein. A D gene is named only where the DNA matches it firmly. Clone size is stated in some rows and not others, as once, few, many or a class when expanded.

>-|few|TRBJ2-1|TRBV20-1
TGCAGTGCTAGAGATCCAACGGGAGCGGCGTCCTACAATGAGCAGTTCTTC
CSARDPTGAASYNEQFF
>-|few|TRBJ2-7|TRBV20-1
TGCAGTGCTAGCCCCCGCGGGGCTCCACAGTACTTC
CSASPRGAPQYF
>TRBD1|few|TRBJ1-2|TRBV27
TGTGCCAGCAGTTATGCCCCGGGACAGGGGGCGGGAAGCTATGGCTACACCTTC
CASSYAPGQGAGSYGYTF
>TRBD2|few|TRBJ2-7|TRBV5-1
TGCGCCAGCAGCTCCGGGACTATTTTATACGAGCAGTACTTC
CASSSGTILYEQYF
>TRBD2|-|TRBJ2-3|TRBV12-3/TRBV12-4
TGTGCCAGCAGTATCCTATGGACTAGCGGGAGGGCCACAGATACGCAGTATTTT
CASSILWTSGRATDTQYF
>TRBD2|few|TRBJ2-7|TRBV29-1
TGCAGCGTTGAATCCCAGTCAGGGAGGGCTGACGAGCAGTACTTC
CSVESQSGRADEQYF
>-|-|TRBJ2-7|TRBV19
TGTGCCAGTAGTCCTACATCCGGGACACGCGAGCAGTACTTC
CASSPTSGTREQYF
>TRBD2|-|TRBJ2-7|TRBV5-1
TGCGCCAGCAGCCTAGGACTAGCGGGATTATCCTACGAGCAGTACTTC
CASSLGLAGLSYEQYF
>-|few|TRBJ2-3|TRBV7-9
TGTGCCAGCAGCTTAGTCGGACAGAGCACAGATACGCAGTATTTT
CASSLVGQSTDTQYF
>-|many|TRBJ2-7|TRBV20-1
TGCAGTGCTAAGACGCCCTGGGGGACCTACGAGCAGTACTTC
CSAKTPWGTYEQYF
>TRBD2|many|TRBJ2-1|TRBV24-1
TGTGCCACCAGTGATTTGGGCAGCGGGAGGGTAAATGAGCAGTTCTTC
CATSDLGSGRVNEQFF
>TRBD1|few|TRBJ2-2|TRBV10-3
TGTGCCATCAGACAGGGGACCGGGGAGCTGTTTTTT
CAIRQGTGELFF
>-|few|TRBJ2-2|TRBV2
TGTGCCAGCAGTGAAGCGCTTCCGGGCGGCACCGGGGAGCTGTTTTTT
CASSEALPGGTGELFF
>-|few|TRBJ1-2|TRBV20-1
TGCAGTGCTAGAGACCCGGCTTGGGGGGCCAAGGGCTATGGCTACACCTTC
CSARDPAWGAKGYGYTF
>-|-|TRBJ2-7|TRBV29-1
TGCAGCGTTGAAGATCAAGAAAAACCCGAGCAGTACTTC
CSVEDQEKPEQYF
>TRBD2|few|TRBJ2-3|TRBV7-9
TGTGCCAGCGTCCTAGCGGGCACAGATACGCAGTATTTT
CASVLAGTDTQYF
>-|few|TRBJ2-1|TRBV14
TGTGCCAGCAGCGCGTTCCGCAATGAGCAGTTCTTC
CASSAFRNEQFF
>TRBD2|many|TRBJ2-2|TRBV20-1
TGCAGTGCTAGACCGGGAGGGGGGTCCGGGGAGCTGTTTTTT
CSARPGGGSGELFF
>TRBD2|-|TRBJ2-3|TRBV2
TGTGCCATCAGTTTAATCACTAGCGGGGGGGAATTACTCACAGATACGCAGTATTTT
CAISLITSGGELLTDTQYF
>-|few|TRBJ2-3|TRBV20-1
TGCAGTGCTCAACTAGGTCCTTATAATTTCGCAGATACGCAGTATTTT
CSAQLGPYNFADTQYF
>-|many|TRBJ1-1|TRBV4-1
TGCGCCAGCAGAGATCTGGGGCTGAACACTGAAGCTTTCTTT
CASRDLGLNTEAFF
>TRBD2|-|TRBJ2-5|TRBV27
TGTGCCACTCAGGGACTAGCGGGGGTGGAGACCCAGTACTTC
CATQGLAGVETQYF
>-|many|TRBJ2-5|TRBV20-1
TGCAGTGCTAGAGTAAGGACACTAAAAGAGACCCAGTACTTC
CSARVRTLKETQYF
>-|-|TRBJ2-5|TRBV20-1
TGCAGCGCTCGCGGGTTGAGGGGGGACCAAGAGACCCAGTACTTC
CSARGLRGDQETQYF
>TRBD2|-|TRBJ2-1|TRBV13
TGTGCCAGCAGCTCCGTCCGGACTAGCGGGAGGAGCTCCTACAATGAGCAGTTCTTC
CASSSVRTSGRSSYNEQFF
>TRBD1|few|TRBJ1-1|TRBV5-1
TGCGCCAGCAGCTTGGGCCCCGCCGGGACAGGGGGCTTTATGAACACTGAAGCTTTCTTT
CASSLGPAGTGGFMNTEAFF
>-|-|TRBJ2-7|TRBV20-1
TGCAGTGCTAGACCTACCGACAGGAAATCGGGCTACGAGCAGTACTTC
CSARPTDRKSGYEQYF
>TRBD2|-|TRBJ2-1|TRBV29-1
TGCAGCGACGGACTAGGTGGCTATGAGCAGTTCTTC
CSDGLGGYEQFF
>-|few|TRBJ2-1|TRBV28
TGTGCCAGCAGTCCGACAGTCATCCCGTTCTCGGGTGAGCAGTTCTTC
CASSPTVIPFSGEQFF
>TRBD2|few|TRBJ2-7|TRBV20-1
TGCAGTGCTAGGCCCCGGACTAGCGGGGGGCGGTACGAGCAGTACTTC
CSARPRTSGGRYEQYF
>-|few|TRBJ1-3|TRBV29-1
TGCAGCGTTGCACAGAGCTCTGGAAACACCATATATTTT
CSVAQSSGNTIYF
>-|few|TRBJ2-5|TRBV11-2
TGTGCCAGCAGCCAACAGGGAGGGAGGGAGACCCAGTACTTC
CASSQQGGRETQYF
>-|-|TRBJ1-2|TRBV24-1
TGTGCCACCAGTGGTAGACGCTCAGGGAGCTATGGCTACACCTTC
CATSGRRSGSYGYTF
>-|many|TRBJ2-7|TRBV29-1
TGCAGCGCGACACTTCTAGTTTCCCACGAGCAGTACTTC
CSATLLVSHEQYF
>TRBD2|-|TRBJ2-3|TRBV4-2
TGTGCCAGCAGCCAAGACTGGCGAGCGGGAGGATACACAGATACGCAGTATTTT
CASSQDWRAGGYTDTQYF
>-|-|TRBJ1-2|TRBV3-1
TGTGCCAGCAGCCAAATTGGTAGCGGCAGGGGCTATGGCTACACCTTC
CASSQIGSGRGYGYTF
>TRBD1|few|TRBJ1-4|TRBV18
TGTGCCAGCTCACCACCGGGACAGGGGAGTGAAAAACTGTTTTTT
CASSPPGQGSEKLFF
>TRBD2|-|TRBJ2-3|TRBV5-1
TGTGCCAGCAGCTTGGCGGGGGGAGAGGATACGCAGTATTTT
CASSLAGGEDTQYF
>TRBD1|many|TRBJ1-2|TRBV3-1
TGTGCCAGCAGCCTAGGACAGGGTCCCTATGGCTACACCTTC
CASSLGQGPYGYTF
>TRBD2|-|TRBJ2-3|TRBV6-5
TGTGCCAGCAGTTACTTGACTAGCGGGAGGGCGGATACGCAGTATTTT
CASSYLTSGRADTQYF
>-|many|TRBJ1-1|TRBV27
TGTGCCAGCAGTTTATGGGGTAACACTGAAGCTTTCTTT
CASSLWGNTEAFF
>-|few|TRBJ2-1|TRBV29-1
TGCAGCGTTGAAGGTCCGGGAACGCGGTACAATGAGCAGTTCTTC
CSVEGPGTRYNEQFF
>-|-|TRBJ2-1|TRBV5-1
TGCGCCAGCAGCCAAATGGGATCCCAGGGGAATGAGCAGTTCTTC
CASSQMGSQGNEQFF
>-|few|TRBJ2-7|TRBV7-9
TGTGCCAGCAGCCGTAGGGACGGCTCCTACGAGCAGTACTTC
CASSRRDGSYEQYF
>-|-|TRBJ2-7|TRBV2
TGTGCCAGCAGTGGAGGGGGAAAGTCGGGCGAGCAGTACTTC
CASSGGGKSGEQYF
>-|few|TRBJ2-1|TRBV10-3
TGTGCCGTCACCGGTGGGGGCGTGGAGCAGTTCTTC
CAVTGGGVEQFF
>-|few|TRBJ1-2|TRBV20-1
TGCAGTGCCCCCCGACAGGATAACTATGGCTACACCTTC
CSAPRQDNYGYTF
>-|few|TRBJ1-1|TRBV5-6
TGTGCCAGCAGCTTGGGGACGCTCTACACTGAAGCTTTCTTT
CASSLGTLYTEAFF
>-|once|TRBJ1-4|TRBV7-9
TGTGCCAGCAGCCGTATGGGGGGCTCAACTAATGAAAAACTGTTTTTT
CASSRMGGSTNEKLFF
>-|-|TRBJ1-6|TRBV12-3/TRBV12-4
TGTGCCAGCAGTTTGGAGGGGTTGGGTTCACCCCTCCACTTT
CASSLEGLGSPLHF
>-|-|TRBJ2-3|TRBV4-1
TGCGCCAGCAGCCAAGTTACGGCGAGGGTTGAGAAGCAGTATTTT
CASSQVTARVEKQYF
>-|-|TRBJ2-3|TRBV12-3/TRBV12-4
TGTGCCAGCAGCAGAGATACGCAGTATTTT
CASSRDTQYF